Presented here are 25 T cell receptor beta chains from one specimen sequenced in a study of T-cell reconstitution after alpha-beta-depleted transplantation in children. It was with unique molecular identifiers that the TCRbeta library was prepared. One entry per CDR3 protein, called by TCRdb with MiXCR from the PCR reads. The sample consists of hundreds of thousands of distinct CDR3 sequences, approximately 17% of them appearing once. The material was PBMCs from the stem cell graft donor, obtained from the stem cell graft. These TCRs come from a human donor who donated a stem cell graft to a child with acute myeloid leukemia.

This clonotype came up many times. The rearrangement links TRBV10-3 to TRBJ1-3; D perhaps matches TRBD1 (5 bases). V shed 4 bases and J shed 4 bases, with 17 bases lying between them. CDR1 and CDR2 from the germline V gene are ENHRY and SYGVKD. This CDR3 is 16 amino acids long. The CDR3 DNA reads TGTGCCATCAGTGCCGGGACTTCAGTCGGGGGAAACACCATATATTTT. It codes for CAISAGTSVGGNTIYF.

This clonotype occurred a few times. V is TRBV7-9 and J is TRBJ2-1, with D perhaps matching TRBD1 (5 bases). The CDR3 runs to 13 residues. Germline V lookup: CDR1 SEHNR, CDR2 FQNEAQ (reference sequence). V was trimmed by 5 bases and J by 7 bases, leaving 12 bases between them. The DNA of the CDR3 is TGTGCCAGCAGCGACAGCCGGGCGAATGAGCAGTTCTTC. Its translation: CASSDSRANEQFF.

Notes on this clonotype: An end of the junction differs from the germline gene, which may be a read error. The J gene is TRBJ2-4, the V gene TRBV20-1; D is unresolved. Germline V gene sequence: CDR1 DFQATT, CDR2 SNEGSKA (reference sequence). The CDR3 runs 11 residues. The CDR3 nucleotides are TGCAGTGCTAGGGACCAAAACAGTCAGTACTTC. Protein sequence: CSARDQNSQYF.

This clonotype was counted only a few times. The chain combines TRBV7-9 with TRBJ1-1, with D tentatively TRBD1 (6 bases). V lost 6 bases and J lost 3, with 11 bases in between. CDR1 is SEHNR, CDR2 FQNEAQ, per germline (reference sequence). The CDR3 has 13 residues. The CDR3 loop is CASRDRWDTEAFF. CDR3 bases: TGTGCCAGCAGAGACAGGTGGGACACTGAAGCTTTCTTT. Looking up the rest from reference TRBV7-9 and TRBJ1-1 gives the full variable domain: DTGVSQNPRHKITKRGQNVTFRCDPISEHNRLYWYRQTLGQGPEFLTYFQNEAQLEKSRLLSDRFSAERPKGSFSTLEIQRTEQGDSAMYLCASRDRWDTEAFFGQGTRLTVV.

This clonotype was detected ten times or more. In DNA, the CDR3 is TGTGCCAGCAGGCCGACATCGGCGGGGGAGACCCAGTACTTC. It is translated as CASRPTSAGETQYF. This chain uses TRBV12-3 or TRBV12-4 with TRBJ2-5, with D maybe TRBD2 (6 bases). This CDR3 is built from 14 residues. The ends were cut back, 6 bases at V and 5 bases at J, with 16 bases in the middle.

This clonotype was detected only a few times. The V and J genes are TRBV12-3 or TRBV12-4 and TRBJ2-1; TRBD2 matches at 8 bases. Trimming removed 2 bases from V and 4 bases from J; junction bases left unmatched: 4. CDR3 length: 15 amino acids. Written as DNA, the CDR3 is TGTGCCAGCAGTTTATCTAGCGGGCCTTACAATGAGCAGTTCTTC. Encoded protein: CASSLSSGPYNEQFF.

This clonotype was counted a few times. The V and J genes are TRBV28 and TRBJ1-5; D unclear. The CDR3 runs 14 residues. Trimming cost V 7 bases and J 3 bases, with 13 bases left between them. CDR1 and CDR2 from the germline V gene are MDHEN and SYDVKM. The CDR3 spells CASTYDSFNQPQHF. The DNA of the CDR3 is TGTGCCAGCACGTATGACTCATTCAATCAGCCCCAGCATTTT.

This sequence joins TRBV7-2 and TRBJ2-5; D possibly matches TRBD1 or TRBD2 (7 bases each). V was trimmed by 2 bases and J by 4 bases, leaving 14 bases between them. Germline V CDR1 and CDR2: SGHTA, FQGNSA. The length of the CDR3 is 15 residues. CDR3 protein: CASSLQGRGGETQYF. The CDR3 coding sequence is TGTGCCAGCAGCTTACAAGGCAGGGGGGGAGAGACCCAGTACTTC.

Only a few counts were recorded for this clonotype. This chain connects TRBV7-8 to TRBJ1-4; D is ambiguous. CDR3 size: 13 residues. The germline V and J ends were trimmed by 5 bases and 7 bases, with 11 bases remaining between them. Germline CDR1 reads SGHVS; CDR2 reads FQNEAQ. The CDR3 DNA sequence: TGTGCCAGCAGCCCCCTAGCAGGTGAAAAACTGTTTTTT. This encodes CASSPLAGEKLFF.

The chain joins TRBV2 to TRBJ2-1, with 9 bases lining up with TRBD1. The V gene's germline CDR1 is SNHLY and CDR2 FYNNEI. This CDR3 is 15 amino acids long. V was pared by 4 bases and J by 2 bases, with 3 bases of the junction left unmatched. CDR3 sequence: CASSGGTGTYNEQFF. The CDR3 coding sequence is TGTGCCAGCAGTGGGGGGACAGGGACCTACAATGAGCAGTTCTTC.

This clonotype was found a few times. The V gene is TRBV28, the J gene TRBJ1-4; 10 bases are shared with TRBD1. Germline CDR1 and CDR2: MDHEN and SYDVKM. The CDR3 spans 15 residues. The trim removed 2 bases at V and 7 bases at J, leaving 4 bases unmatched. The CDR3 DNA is TGTGCCAGCAGTTTAGGCGGGACAGGGGTTGAAAAACTGTTTTTT. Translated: CASSLGGTGVEKLFF. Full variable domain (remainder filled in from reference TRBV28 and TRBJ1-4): DVKVTQSSRYLVKRTGEKVFLECVQDMDHENMFWYRQDPGLGLRLIYFSYDVKMKEKGDIPEGYSVSREKKERFSLILESASTNQTSMYLCASSLGGTGVEKLFFGSGTQLSVL.

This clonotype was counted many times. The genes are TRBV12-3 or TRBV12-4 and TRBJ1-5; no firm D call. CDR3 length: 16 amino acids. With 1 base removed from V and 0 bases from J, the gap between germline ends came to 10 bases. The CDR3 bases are TGTGCCAGCAGTTTAGGACCAACAGATAGCAATCAGCCCCAGCATTTT. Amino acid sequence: CASSLGPTDSNQPQHF.

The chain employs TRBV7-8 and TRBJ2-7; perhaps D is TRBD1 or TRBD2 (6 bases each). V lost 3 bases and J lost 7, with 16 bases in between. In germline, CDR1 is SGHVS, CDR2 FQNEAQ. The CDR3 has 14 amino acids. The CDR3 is CASSLTGAPWEQYF. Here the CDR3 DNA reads TGTGCCAGCAGCTTGACGGGGGCCCCCTGGGAGCAGTACTTC.

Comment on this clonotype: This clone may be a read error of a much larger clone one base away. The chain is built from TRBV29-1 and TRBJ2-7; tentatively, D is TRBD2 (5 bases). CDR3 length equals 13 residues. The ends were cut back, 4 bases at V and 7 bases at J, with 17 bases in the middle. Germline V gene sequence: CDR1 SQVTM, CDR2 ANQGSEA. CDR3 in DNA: TGCAGCGTTGGAGACGGCTTGGGGAGAGAGCAGTACTTC. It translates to CSVGDGLGREQYF.

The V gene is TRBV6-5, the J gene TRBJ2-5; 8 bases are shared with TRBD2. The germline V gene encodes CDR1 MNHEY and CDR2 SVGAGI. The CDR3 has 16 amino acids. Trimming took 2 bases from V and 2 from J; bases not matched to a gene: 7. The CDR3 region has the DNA TGTGCCAGCAGTTACGGTAGCGGGGAGCTACAAGAGACCCAGTACTTC. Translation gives CASSYGSGELQETQYF.

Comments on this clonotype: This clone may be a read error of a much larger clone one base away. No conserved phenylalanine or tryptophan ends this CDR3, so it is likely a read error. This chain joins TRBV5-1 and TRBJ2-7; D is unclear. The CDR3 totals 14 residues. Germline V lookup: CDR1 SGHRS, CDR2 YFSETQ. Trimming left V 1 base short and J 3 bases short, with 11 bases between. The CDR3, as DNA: TGCGCCAGCAGCTTGAGGGAAGGCAGCTACGAGCAGTACTTA. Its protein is CASSLREGSYEQYL.

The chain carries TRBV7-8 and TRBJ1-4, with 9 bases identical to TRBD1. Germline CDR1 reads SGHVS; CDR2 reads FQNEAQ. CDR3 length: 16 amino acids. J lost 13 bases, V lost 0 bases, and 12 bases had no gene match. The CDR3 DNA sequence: TGTGCCAGCAGCTTAGCCGGGACAGGGTATTTGGGAAGACTGTTTTTT. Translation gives CASSLAGTGYLGRLFF.

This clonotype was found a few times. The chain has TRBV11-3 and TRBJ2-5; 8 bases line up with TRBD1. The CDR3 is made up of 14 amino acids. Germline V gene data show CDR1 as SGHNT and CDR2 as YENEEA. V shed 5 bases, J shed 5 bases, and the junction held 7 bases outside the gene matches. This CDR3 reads CASSGSGGRETQYF. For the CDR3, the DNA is TGTGCCAGCAGCGGCTCAGGGGGCCGGGAGACCCAGTACTTC.

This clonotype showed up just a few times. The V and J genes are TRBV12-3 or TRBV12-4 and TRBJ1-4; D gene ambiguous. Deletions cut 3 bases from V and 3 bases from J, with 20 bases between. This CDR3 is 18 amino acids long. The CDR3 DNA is TGTGCCAGCAGTTTTCTCGCCTTTGATTCGCAGGCTAATGAAAAACTGTTTTTT. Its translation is CASSFLAFDSQANEKLFF.

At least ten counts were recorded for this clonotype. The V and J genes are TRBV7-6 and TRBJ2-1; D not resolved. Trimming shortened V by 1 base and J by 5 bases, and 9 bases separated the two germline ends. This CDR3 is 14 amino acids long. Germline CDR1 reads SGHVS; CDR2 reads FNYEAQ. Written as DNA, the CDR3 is TGTGCCAGCAGCTTAGTGAAAGGAAACAATGAGCAGTTCTTC. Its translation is CASSLVKGNNEQFF.

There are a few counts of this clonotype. This chain's CDR3 is CASSLASGGEQYF. CDR3 in DNA: TGTGCCAGCAGCTTAGCGTCGGGTGGAGAGCAGTACTTC. The V gene is TRBV7-6, the J gene TRBJ2-7; D gene unclear. Trimming removed 0 bases at V and 7 bases at J, with 10 bases between. CDR1 SGHVS and CDR2 FNYEAQ come from the germline V gene. This CDR3 contains 13 residues. Full variable domain (remainder filled in from reference TRBV7-6 and TRBJ2-7): GAGVSQSPRYKVTKRGQDVALRCDPISGHVSLYWYRQALGQGPEFLTYFNYEAQQDKSGLPNDRFSAERPEGSISTLTIQRTEQRDSAMYRCASSLASGGEQYFGPGTRLTVT.

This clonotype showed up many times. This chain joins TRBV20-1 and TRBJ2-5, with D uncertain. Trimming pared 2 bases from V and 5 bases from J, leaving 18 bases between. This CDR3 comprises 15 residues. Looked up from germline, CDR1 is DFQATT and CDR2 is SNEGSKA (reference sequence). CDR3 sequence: CSARSPYPKEETQYF. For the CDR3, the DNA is TGCAGTGCTAGATCCCCGTATCCCAAGGAGGAGACCCAGTACTTC.

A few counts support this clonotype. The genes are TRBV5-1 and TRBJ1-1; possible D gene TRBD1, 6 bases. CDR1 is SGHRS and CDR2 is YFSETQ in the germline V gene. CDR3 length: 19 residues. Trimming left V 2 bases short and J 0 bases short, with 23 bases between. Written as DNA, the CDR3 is TGCGCCAGCAGCTTTCACACCCGGGGGCGGGCGGAGATGAACACTGAAGCTTTCTTT. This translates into CASSFHTRGRAEMNTEAFF.

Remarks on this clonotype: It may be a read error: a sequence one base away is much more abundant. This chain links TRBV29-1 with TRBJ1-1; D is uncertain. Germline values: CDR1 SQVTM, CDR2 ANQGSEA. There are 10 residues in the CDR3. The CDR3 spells CSAVYTDAFF. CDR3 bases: TGCAGCGCTGTATACACTGACGCTTTCTTT.

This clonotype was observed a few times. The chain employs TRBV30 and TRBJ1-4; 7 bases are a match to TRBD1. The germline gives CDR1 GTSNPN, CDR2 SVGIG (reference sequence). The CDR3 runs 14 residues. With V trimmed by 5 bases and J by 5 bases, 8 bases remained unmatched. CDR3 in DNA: TGTGCCTGGGAAAAACCGGGACAGAATGAAAAACTGTTTTTT. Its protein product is CAWEKPGQNEKLFF. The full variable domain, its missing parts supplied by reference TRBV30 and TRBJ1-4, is SQTIHQWPATLVQPVGSPLSLECTVEGTSNPNLYWYRQAAGRGLQLLFYSVGIGQISSEVPQNLSASRPQDRQFILSSKKLLLSDSGFYLCAWEKPGQNEKLFFGSGTQLSVL.